The entry below gives a single TCR beta chain sequence along with its context. Antigen specificity is unknown. TCRdb reprocessed the PCR reads with MiXCR, giving one entry per CDR3 protein. The sample holds a few hundred thousand distinct CDR3 sequences, 25% seen once. This sample was taken from a study of molecular identifiers for immune sequencing clone quantification. Study in general: Replicate runs used RNA from about 19,000 or 110,000 naive CD8 cells, which was split five ways into aliquots, and four of those aliquots were then sequenced. Overall study findings and caveats: Spiked Jurkat TCR RNA equivalent to one cell reportedly surfaced among some 1 million naive cells. Naive cells had under 1% of molecules in clones above 20 RNA copies, effectors over 99%.

With 3 bases clipped from V and 6 bases from J, the junction kept 5 bases outside the gene matches. Germline CDR1 MGHRA, CDR2 YSYEKL. CDR3 length: 16 amino acids. Sorted cell numbers of roughly 19,000 to 1,000,000, with 10%, 30% or 50% RNA, served as input for naive CD8 libraries. The clonotype comes from a human donor in good health. Some libraries in this study had Jurkat cell RNA spiked in. V gene TRBV4-1 combines with J gene TRBJ2-7; 16 bases match TRBD2. The sequencing input was naive CD8+ T cells from blood, with Jurkat cell RNA spiked in. Subset indicated: FACS-sorted CD8+CD4-CCR7+CD45RA+ naive T cells. The CDR3 sequence: CASSHGTSGRAGEQYF. Written as DNA, the CDR3 is TGCGCCAGCAGCCATGGGACTAGCGGGAGGGCGGGCGAGCAGTACTTC.